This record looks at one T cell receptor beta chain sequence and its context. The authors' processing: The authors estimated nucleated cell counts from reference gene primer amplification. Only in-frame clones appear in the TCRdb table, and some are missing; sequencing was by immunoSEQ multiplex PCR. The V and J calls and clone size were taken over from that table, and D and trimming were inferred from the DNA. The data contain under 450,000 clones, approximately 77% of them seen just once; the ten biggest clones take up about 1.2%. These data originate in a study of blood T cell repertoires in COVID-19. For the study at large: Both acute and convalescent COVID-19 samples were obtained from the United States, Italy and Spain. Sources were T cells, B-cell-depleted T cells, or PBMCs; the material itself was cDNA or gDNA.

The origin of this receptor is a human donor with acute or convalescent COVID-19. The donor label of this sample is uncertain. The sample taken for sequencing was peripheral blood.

The CDR3 sequence: CASSYSGTTLYEQYF. The CDR3 nucleotides read TGTGCCAGCAGTTACTCAGGGACTACCCTCTACGAGCAGTACTTC. This sequence joins TRBV6-5 and TRBJ2-7; TRBD2 agrees at 7 bases. Germline V CDR1 and CDR2: MNHEY, SVGAGI. V dropped 0 bases and J dropped 3; count of bases not matched to a gene: 5. CDR3 length: 15 residues.